This T cell receptor (beta chain) is drawn from a study of T-cell reconstitution after alpha-beta-depleted transplantation in children. The CDR3 covers 11 residues. Trimming pared 4 bases from V and 6 bases from J, leaving 5 bases between. Germline V lookup: CDR1 SGHAT, CDR2 FQNNGV. This clonotype came up a few times. TCRbeta library preparation incorporated unique molecular identifiers. In TCRdb, the PCR reads were re-called with MiXCR into one record per CDR3 protein. The table lists tens of thousands of distinct CDR3 sequences, around 40% of them singletons, with 95% to 98% in the top ten. V is TRBV11-2 and J is TRBJ2-3; D call uncertain. This TCR derives from a male patient younger than 18 who had a stem cell transplant for acute lymphoblastic leukemia, so the T cells may come from the graft donor. The input for sequencing was PBMCs, mostly from graft donor cells, taken 360 days after TCRalphabeta/CD19-depleted stem cell transplant. The CDR3 loop is CASSSRDTQYF. The CDR3 region has the DNA TGTGCCAGCAGCTCACGTGATACGCAGTATTTT.